These T cell receptor beta chains were read from a single sample in a study of blood T cells in healthy people across ages. Each CDR3 protein is one row after TCRdb ran MiXCR on the 5' RACE reads. This sample carries 1.5 million to 2 million distinct CDR3 sequences, 28% of them seen once, and the ten largest clones take approximately 7.7%. The source material was blood. Receptors were obtained from a woman aged 25-40 years in good health. The CDR3 runs from the conserved cysteine through the conserved F or W. The D gene is left open where the match is weak. The size of a clone is reported for some rows only, either as once, few or many, or as a class for expanded clones.

size	V	J	D	CDR3	DNA
-	TRBV7-2	TRBJ2-3	-	CASAGANGDTQYF	TGTGCCAGCGCTGGGGCCAACGGTGATACGCAGTATTTT
-	TRBV20-1	TRBJ2-3	TRBD2	CSANSGAGGTDTQYF	TGCAGTGCCAACTCTGGGGCGGGAGGCACAGATACGCAGTATTTT
many	TRBV20-1	TRBJ2-5	TRBD2	CSASLAGEETQYF	TGCAGTGCTAGCCTAGCGGGGGAAGAGACCCAGTACTTC
-	TRBV12-3/TRBV12-4	TRBJ2-2	-	CASSLDINTGELFF	TGTGCCAGCAGTTTAGACATAAACACCGGGGAGCTGTTTTTT
few	TRBV30	TRBJ2-5	-	CAWSVSGAVGETQYF	TGTGCCTGGAGTGTTTCAGGGGCGGTAGGAGAGACCCAGTACTTC
-	TRBV5-1	TRBJ1-6	-	CASSLALGSALHF	TGCGCCAGCAGCTTGGCTTTGGGATCGGCCCTCCACTTT
-	TRBV7-8	TRBJ1-2	-	CASSLAPVLYGYTF	TGTGCCAGCAGCTTAGCACCAGTACTCTATGGCTACACCTTC
-	TRBV6-1	TRBJ1-2	-	CASSELGLVYGYTF	TGTGCCAGCAGTGAACTGGGGCTTGTCTATGGCTACACCTTC
few	TRBV20-1	TRBJ2-1	TRBD2	CSASPGLAGGNEQFF	TGCAGTGCTAGTCCCGGACTAGCGGGAGGAAATGAGCAGTTCTTC
few	TRBV5-5	TRBJ2-7	-	CASSLERERHEQYF	TGTGCCAGCAGCTTGGAACGGGAGAGACACGAGCAGTACTTC
many	TRBV6-1	TRBJ2-5	TRBD2	CASRARRESRQETQYF	TGTGCCAGCAGGGCCAGGCGGGAGAGCCGCCAAGAGACCCAGTACTTC
many	TRBV29-1	TRBJ2-7	-	CSVTLDSLEQYF	TGCAGCGTCACCTTGGACTCCTTGGAGCAGTACTTC
-	TRBV29-1	TRBJ2-3	TRBD2	CSVAGGGKDTQYF	TGCAGCGTGGCGGGGGGAGGGAAAGATACGCAGTATTTT
few	TRBV7-2	TRBJ2-4	-	CASSLSGPGDIQYF	TGTGCCAGCAGCTTATCAGGACCAGGGGACATTCAGTACTTC
-	TRBV7-3	TRBJ2-5	-	CVSSLRELGTQYF	TGTGTCAGCAGCTTACGAGAGCTCGGGACCCAGTACTTC
many	TRBV12-3/TRBV12-4	TRBJ2-7	TRBD1	CASSRTGLYEQYF	TGTGCCAGCAGCCGGACAGGATTATACGAGCAGTACTTC
many	TRBV7-2	TRBJ2-1	-	CASSLGIGPPYEQFF	TGTGCCAGCAGCTTGGGGATCGGGCCCCCGTATGAGCAGTTCTTC
-	TRBV27	TRBJ2-1	-	CASSSGGRWFF	TGTGCCAGCAGTAGTGGAGGGAGGTGGTTCTTC
-	TRBV5-5	TRBJ2-3	-	CASSHNRVPLTDTQYF	TGTGCCAGCAGCCATAACAGGGTTCCCCTCACAGATACGCAGTATTTT
-	TRBV7-9	TRBJ1-1	TRBD1	CASSFTGEMNTEAFF	TGTGCCAGCAGCTTTACAGGGGAGATGAACACTGAAGCTTTCTTT
few	TRBV20-1	TRBJ2-3	-	CSARVPLTDTQYF	TGCAGTGCTAGAGTCCCCCTCACAGATACGCAGTATTTT
-	TRBV7-9	TRBJ2-1	TRBD2	CASSSTSGRAGEQFF	TGTGCCAGCAGCTCTACTAGCGGGAGGGCCGGTGAGCAGTTCTTC
-	TRBV11-2	TRBJ2-7	-	CASSPSGKPVGEQYF	TGTGCCAGCAGTCCATCGGGCAAGCCGGTGGGCGAGCAGTACTTC
-	TRBV7-2	TRBJ2-1	-	CASSLTGLNPETRFF	TGTGCCAGCAGCTTAACCGGCCTGAACCCAGAGACCCGGTTCTTC
-	TRBV29-1	TRBJ2-7	TRBD2	CSALREGSYNEQYF	TGCAGCGCTTTAAGGGAGGGATCCTACAATGAGCAGTACTTC
many	TRBV7-9	TRBJ2-7	-	CASSPSPVEQYF	TGTGCCAGCAGCCCCAGCCCAGTGGAGCAGTACTTC
-	TRBV20-1	TRBJ1-6	-	CSASGGTGYSPLHF	TGCAGTGCTAGTGGCGGGACGGGGTATTCACCCCTCCACTTT
few	TRBV5-1	TRBJ2-7	TRBD1	CASSWTVDRAYEQYF	TGTGCCAGCAGCTGGACGGTGGACAGGGCCTACGAGCAGTACTTC
-	TRBV18	TRBJ2-1	-	CASSLGTNPYEQFF	TGTGCCAGCTCACTAGGGACAAACCCCTACGAGCAGTTCTTC